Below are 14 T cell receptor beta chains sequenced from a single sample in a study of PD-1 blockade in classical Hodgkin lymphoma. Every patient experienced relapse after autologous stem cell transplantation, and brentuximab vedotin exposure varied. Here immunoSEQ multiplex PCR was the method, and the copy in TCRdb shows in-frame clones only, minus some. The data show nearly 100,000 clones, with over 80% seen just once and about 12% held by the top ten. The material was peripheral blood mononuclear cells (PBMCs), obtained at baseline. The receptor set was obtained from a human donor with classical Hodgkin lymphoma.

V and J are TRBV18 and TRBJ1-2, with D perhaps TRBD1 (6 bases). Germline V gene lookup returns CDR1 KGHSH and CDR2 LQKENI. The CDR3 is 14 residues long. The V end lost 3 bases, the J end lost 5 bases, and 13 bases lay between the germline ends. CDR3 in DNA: TGTGCCAGCTCACCCGGACGGGACATATATGGCTACACCTTC. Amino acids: CASSPGRDIYGYTF.

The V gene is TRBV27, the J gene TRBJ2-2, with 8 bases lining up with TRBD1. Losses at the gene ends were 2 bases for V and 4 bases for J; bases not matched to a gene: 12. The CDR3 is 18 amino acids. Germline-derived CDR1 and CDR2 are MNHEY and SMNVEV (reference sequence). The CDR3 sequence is CASSLLGQGAVGTGELFF. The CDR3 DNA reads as TGTGCCAGCAGTTTACTTGGGCAGGGGGCGGTCGGCACCGGGGAGCTGTTTTTT.

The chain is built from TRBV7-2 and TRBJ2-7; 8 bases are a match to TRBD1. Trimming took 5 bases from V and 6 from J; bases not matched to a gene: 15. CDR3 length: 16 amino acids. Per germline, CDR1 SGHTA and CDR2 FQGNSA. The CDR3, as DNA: TGTGCCAGCAGCGGGTGGGGCGACAGGGGATTTCGCGAGCAGTACTTC. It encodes CASSGWGDRGFREQYF.

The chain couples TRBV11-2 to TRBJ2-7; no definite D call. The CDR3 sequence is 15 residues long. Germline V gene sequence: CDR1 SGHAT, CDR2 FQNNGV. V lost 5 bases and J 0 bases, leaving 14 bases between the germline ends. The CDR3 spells CASSPSAADSYEQYF. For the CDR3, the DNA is TGTGCCAGCAGCCCTAGTGCGGCGGACTCCTACGAGCAGTACTTC.

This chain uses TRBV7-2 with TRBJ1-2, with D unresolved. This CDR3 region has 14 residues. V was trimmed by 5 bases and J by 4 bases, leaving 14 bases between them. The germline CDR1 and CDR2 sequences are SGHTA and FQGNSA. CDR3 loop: CASSPSTQIYGYTF. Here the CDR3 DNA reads TGTGCCAGCAGCCCCTCGACACAGATCTATGGCTACACCTTC.

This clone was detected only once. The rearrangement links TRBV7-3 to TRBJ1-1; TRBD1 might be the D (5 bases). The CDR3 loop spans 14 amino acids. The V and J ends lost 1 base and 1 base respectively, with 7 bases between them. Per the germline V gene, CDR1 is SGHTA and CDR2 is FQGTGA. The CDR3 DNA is TGTGCCAGCAGCTTAAGCGGGGGGAACACTGAAGCTTTCTTT. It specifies CASSLSGGNTEAFF. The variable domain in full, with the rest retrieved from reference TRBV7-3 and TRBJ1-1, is GAGVSQTPSNKVTEKGKYVELRCDPISGHTALYWYRQSLGQGPEFLIYFQGTGAADDSGLPNDRFFAVRPEGSVSTLKIQRTERGDSAVYLCASSLSGGNTEAFFGQGTRLTVV.

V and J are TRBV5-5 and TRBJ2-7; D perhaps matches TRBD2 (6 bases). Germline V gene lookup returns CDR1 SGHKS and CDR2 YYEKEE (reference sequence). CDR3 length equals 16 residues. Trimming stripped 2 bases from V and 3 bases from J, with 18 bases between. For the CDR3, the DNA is TGTGCCAGCAGCTTTCCCGGGCACGCTAGCGACTACGAGCAGTACTTC. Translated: CASSFPGHASDYEQYF.

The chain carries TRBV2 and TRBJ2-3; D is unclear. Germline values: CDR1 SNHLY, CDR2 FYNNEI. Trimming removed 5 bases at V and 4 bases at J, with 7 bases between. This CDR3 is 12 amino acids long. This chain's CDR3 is CASSPLPDTQYF. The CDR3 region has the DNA TGTGCCAGCAGTCCCCTCCCAGATACGCAGTATTTT.

CDR3 protein: CASSQDRRYGYTF. As DNA, the CDR3 is TGCGCCAGCAGCCAGGACAGACGCTATGGCTACACCTTC. The rearrangement links TRBV4-1 to TRBJ1-2; a possible D gene is TRBD1 (6 bases). Germline CDR1 MGHRA, CDR2 YSYEKL. The CDR3 sequence is 13 residues long. V lost 3 bases and J lost 4, with 9 bases in between.

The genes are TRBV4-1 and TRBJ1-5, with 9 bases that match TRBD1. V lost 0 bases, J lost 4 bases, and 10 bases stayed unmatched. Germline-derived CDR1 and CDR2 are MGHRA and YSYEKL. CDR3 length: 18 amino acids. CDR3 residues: CASSQDPGQGIRNQPQHF. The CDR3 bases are TGCGCCAGCAGCCAAGATCCGGGACAGGGTATTCGAAATCAGCCCCAGCATTTT.

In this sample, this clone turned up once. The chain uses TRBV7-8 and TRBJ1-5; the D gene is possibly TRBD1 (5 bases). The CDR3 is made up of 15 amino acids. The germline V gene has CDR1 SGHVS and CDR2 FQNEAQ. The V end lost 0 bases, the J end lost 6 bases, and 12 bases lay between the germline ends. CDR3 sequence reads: CASSLARVGGQPQHF. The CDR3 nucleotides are TGTGCCAGCAGCTTAGCCAGGGTTGGGGGTCAGCCCCAGCATTTT.

The CDR3 protein is CASSASGVDTEAFF. The CDR3 coding sequence is TGTGCCAGCAGTGCCTCAGGGGTGGACACTGAAGCTTTCTTT. The V gene is TRBV6-1, the J gene TRBJ1-1, with D perhaps matching TRBD1 (6 bases). Trimming cost V 4 bases and J 3 bases, with 12 bases left between them. Looked up from germline, CDR1 is MNHNS and CDR2 is SASEGT. This CDR3 is 14 amino acids long.

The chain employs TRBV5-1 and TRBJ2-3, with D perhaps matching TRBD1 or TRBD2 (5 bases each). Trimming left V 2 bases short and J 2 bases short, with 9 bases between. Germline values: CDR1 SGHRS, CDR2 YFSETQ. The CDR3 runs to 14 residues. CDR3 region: CASSLSGTTDTQYF. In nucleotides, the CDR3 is TGCGCCAGCAGCTTATCGGGGACCACAGATACGCAGTATTTT.

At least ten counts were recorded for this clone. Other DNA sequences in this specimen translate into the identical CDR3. CDR3 sequence: CASSLRGTEAFF. In nucleotides, the CDR3 is TGCGCCAGCAGCTTGAGGGGGACTGAAGCTTTCTTT. V gene TRBV5-1 combines with J gene TRBJ1-1, with D maybe TRBD1 (6 bases). Germline CDR1 is SGHRS and CDR2 is YFSETQ. V gave up 1 base and J gave up 5 bases, with 6 bases separating them. The CDR3 is 12 residues long.